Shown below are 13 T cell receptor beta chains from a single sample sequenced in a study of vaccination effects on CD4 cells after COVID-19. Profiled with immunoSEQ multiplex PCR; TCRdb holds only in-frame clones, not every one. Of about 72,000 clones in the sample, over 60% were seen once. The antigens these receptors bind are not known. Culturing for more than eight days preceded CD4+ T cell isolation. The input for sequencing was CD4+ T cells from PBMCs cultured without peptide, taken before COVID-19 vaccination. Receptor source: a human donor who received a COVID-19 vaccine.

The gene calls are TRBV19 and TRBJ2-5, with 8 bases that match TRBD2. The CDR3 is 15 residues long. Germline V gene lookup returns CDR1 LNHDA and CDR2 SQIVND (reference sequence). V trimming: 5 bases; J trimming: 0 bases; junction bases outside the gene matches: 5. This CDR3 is CASSLTSVYQETQYF. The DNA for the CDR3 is TGTGCCAGTAGTTTGACTAGCGTTTACCAAGAGACCCAGTACTTC.

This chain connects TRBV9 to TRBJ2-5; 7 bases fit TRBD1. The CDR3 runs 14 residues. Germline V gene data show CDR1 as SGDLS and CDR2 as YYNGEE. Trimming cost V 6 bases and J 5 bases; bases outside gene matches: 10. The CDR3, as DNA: TGTGCCAGCAACCGAGGGACAGTGAGGGAGACCCAGTACTTC. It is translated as CASNRGTVRETQYF.

The CDR3 region is CASSYGTASLGYGYTF. The DNA of the CDR3 is TGTGCCAGCAGTTATGGGACTGCCTCTTTGGGGTATGGCTACACCTTC. V usage is TRBV6-5 and J usage is TRBJ1-2; D possibly corresponds to TRBD1 (5 bases). V lost 3 bases, J lost 5 bases, and 19 bases lay in between. Germline V gives CDR1 MNHEY, CDR2 SVGAGI. The CDR3 has 16 amino acids.

In DNA form, the CDR3 reads TGTGCCAGCAGCCAAGATTTGGGCGGGGGGGCTAACATTCAGTACTTC. This encodes CASSQDLGGGANIQYF. This chain connects TRBV4-2 to TRBJ2-4, with TRBD2 matching 9 bases. The V gene end was trimmed by 0 bases and the J gene end by 7 bases; junction bases not matched to a gene: 7. The V gene's germline CDR1 is LGHNA and CDR2 YNFKEQ. CDR3 length: 16 amino acids.

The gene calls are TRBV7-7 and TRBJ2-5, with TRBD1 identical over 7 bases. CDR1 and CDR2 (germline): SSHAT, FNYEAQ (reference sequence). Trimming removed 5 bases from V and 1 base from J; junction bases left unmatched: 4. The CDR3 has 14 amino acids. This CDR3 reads CASSPPGGQETQYF. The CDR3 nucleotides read TGTGCCAGCAGCCCCCCAGGGGGCCAAGAGACCCAGTACTTC. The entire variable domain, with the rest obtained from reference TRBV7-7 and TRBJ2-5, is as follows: GAGVSQSPRYKVTKRGQDVTLRCDPISSHATLYWYQQALGQGPEFLTYFNYEAQPDKSGLPSDRFSAERPEGSISTLTIQRTEQRDSAMYRCASSPPGGQETQYFGPGTRLLVL.

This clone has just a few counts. The CDR3 loop reads CASSLVRGAGIQYF. DNA for the CDR3: TGTGCCAGCAGCTTAGTTCGGGGGGCGGGCATTCAGTACTTC. This chain connects TRBV7-2 to TRBJ2-4, with a tentative D call TRBD2 (7 bases). Looked up from germline, CDR1 is SGHTA and CDR2 is FQGNSA. Deletions cut 1 base from V and 9 bases from J, with 13 bases between. The CDR3 spans 14 residues.

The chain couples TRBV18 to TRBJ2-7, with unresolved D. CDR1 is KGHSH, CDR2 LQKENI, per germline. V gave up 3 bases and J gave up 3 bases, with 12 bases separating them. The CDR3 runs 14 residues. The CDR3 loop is CASSPRQDGYEQYV. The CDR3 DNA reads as TGTGCCAGCTCACCTCGGCAGGACGGCTACGAGCAGTACGTC.

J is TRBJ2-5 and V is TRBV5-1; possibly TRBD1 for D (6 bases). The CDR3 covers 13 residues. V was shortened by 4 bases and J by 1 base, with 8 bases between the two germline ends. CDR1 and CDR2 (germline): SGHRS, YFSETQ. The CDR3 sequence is CASSRDTQETQYF. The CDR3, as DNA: TGCGCCAGCAGCCGGGACACCCAAGAGACCCAGTACTTC.

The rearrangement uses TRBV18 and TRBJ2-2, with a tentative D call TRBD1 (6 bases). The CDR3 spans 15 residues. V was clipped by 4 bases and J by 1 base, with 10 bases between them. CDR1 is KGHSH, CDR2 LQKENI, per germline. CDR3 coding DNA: TGTGCCAGCTCACGTTGGGGACAGAACACCGGGGAGCTGTTTTTT. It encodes CASSRWGQNTGELFF.

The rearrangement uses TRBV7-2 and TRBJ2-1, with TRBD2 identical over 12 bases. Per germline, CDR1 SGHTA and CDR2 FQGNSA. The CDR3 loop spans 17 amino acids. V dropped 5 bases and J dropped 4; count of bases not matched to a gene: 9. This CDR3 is CASSATTGTSGYNEQFF. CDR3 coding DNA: TGTGCCAGCAGCGCCACTACCGGGACTAGCGGGTACAATGAGCAGTTCTTC. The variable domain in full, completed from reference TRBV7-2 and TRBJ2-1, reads GAGVSQSPSNKVTEKGKDVELRCDPISGHTALYWYRQSLGQGLEFLIYFQGNSAPDKSGLPSDRFSAERTGGSVSTLTIQRTQQEDSAVYLCASSATTGTSGYNEQFFGPGTRLTVL.

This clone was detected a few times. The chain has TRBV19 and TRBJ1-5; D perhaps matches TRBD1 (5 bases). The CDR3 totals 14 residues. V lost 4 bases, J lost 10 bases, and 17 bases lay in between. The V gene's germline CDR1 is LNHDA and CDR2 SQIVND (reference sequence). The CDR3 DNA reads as TGTGCCAGTAGTAAAGGTGACAGCCTTGATCCCCAGCATTTT. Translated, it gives CASSKGDSLDPQHF.

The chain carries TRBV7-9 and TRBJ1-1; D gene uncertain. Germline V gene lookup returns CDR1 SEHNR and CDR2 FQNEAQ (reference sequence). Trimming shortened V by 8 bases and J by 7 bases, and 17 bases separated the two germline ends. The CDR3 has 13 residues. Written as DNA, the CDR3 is TGTGCCAGCGTGGAGGAAATCGATGATGAAGCTTTCTTT. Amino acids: CASVEEIDDEAFF.

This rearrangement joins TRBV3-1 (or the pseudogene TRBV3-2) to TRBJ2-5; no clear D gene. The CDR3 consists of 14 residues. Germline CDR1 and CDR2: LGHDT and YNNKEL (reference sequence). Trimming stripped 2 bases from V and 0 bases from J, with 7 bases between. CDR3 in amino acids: CASSQLRNQETQYF. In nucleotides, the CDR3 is TGTGCCAGCAGCCAATTAAGAAACCAAGAGACCCAGTACTTC.